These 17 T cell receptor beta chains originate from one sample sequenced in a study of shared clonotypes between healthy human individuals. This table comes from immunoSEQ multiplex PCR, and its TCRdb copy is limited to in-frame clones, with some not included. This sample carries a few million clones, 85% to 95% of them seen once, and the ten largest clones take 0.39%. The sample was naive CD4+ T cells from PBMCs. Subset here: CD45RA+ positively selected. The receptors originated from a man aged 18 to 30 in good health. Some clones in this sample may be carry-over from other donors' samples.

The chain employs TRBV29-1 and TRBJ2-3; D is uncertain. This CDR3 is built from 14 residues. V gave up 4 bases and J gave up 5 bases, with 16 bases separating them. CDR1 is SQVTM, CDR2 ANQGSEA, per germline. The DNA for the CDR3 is TGCAGCGTTGGTGTCGGAAACCCCGGAGATACGCAGTATTTT. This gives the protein CSVGVGNPGDTQYF.

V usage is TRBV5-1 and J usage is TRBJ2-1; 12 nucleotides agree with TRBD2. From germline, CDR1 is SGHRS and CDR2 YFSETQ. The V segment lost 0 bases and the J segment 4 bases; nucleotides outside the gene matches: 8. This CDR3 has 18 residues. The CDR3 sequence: CASSLGLTSGRTYNEQFF. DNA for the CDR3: TGCGCCAGCAGCTTGGGCCTGACTAGCGGGAGAACGTACAATGAGCAGTTCTTC.

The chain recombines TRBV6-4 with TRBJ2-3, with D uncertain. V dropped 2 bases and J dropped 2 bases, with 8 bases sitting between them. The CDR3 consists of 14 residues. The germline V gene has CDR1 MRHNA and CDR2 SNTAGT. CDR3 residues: CASSDIPNTDTQYF. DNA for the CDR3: TGTGCCAGCAGTGACATCCCCAACACAGATACGCAGTATTTT.

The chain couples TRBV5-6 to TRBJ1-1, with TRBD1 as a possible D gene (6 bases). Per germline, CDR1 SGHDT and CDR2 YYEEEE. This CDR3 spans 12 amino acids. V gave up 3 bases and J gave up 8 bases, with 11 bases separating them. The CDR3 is CASSYRDIEAFF. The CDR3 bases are TGTGCCAGCAGCTACCGGGACATCGAAGCTTTCTTT.

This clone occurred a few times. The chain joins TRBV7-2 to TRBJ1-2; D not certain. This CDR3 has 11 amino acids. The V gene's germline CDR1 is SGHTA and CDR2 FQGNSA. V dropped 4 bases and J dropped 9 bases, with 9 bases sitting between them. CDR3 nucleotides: TGTGCCAGCAGCTCTGTAAACAGCTACACCTTC. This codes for CASSSVNSYTF.

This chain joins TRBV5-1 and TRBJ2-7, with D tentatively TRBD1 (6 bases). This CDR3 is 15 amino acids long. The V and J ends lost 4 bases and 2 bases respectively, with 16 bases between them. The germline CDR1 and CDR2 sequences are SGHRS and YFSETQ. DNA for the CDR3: TGCGCCAGCAGCGCAATGACAGGAATAACCTACGAGCAGTACTTC. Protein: CASSAMTGITYEQYF.

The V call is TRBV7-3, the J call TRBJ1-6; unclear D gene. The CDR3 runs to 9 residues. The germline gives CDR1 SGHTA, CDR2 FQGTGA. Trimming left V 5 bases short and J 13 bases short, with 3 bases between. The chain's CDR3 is CASSPPLHF. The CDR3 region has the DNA TGTGCCAGCAGCCCCCCCCTCCACTTT.

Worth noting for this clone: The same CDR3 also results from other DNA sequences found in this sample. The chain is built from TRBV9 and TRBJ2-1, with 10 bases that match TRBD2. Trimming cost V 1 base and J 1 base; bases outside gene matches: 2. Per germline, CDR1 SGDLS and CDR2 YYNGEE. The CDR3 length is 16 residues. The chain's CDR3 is CASSVRAGGSYNEQFF. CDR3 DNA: TGTGCCAGCAGCGTAAGAGCGGGAGGGTCCTACAATGAGCAGTTCTTC.

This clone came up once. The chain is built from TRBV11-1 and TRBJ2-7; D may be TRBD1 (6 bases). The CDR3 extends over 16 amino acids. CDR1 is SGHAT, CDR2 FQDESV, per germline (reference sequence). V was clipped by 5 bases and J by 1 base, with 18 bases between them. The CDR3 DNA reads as TGTGCCAGCAGCCAGGGTCCGGACAGAGAGTCCTACGAGCAGTACTTC. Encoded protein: CASSQGPDRESYEQYF.

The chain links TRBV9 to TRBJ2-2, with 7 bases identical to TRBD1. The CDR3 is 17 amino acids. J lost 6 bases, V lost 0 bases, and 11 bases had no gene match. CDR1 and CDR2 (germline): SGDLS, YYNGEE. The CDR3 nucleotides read TGTGCCAGCAGCGTAGGGCCTTTGACAGGGTTCGCCGGGGAGCTGTTTTTT. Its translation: CASSVGPLTGFAGELFF.

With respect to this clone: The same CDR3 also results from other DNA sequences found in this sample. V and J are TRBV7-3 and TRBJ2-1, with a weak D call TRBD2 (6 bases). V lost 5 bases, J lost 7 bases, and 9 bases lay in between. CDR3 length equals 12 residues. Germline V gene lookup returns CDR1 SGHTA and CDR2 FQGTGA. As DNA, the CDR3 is TGTGCCAGCAGCCCCGGGGGAAATGAGCAGTTCTTC. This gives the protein CASSPGGNEQFF.

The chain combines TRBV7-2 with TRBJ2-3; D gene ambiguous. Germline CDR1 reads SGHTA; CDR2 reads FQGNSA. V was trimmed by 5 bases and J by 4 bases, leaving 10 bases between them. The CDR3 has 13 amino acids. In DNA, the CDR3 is TGTGCCAGCAGCCAAATTGTCTCAGATACGCAGTATTTT. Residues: CASSQIVSDTQYF.

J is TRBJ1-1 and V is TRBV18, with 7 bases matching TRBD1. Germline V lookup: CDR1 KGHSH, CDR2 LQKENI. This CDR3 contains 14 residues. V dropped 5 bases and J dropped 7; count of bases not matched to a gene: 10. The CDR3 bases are TGTGCCAGCTCATCCTCGACAGGGAGTAATGAAGCTTTCTTT. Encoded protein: CASSSSTGSNEAFF.

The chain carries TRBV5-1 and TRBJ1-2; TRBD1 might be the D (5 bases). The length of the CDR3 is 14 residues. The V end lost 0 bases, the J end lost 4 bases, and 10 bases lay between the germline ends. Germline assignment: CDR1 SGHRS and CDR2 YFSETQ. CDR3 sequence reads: CASSLVSGGYGYTF. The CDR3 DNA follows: TGCGCCAGCAGCTTGGTTTCGGGGGGCTATGGCTACACCTTC.

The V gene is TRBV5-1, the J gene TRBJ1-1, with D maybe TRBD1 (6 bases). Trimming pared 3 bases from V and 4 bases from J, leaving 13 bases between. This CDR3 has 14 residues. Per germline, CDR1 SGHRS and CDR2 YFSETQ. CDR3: CASSSSWGLTEAFF. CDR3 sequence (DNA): TGCGCCAGCAGCTCCTCATGGGGGCTCACTGAAGCTTTCTTT. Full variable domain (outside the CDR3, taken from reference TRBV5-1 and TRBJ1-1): KAGVTQTPRYLIKTRGQQVTLSCSPISGHRSVSWYQQTPGQGLQFLFEYFSETQRNKGNFPGRFSGRQFSNSRSEMNVSTLELGDSALYLCASSSSWGLTEAFFGQGTRLTVV.

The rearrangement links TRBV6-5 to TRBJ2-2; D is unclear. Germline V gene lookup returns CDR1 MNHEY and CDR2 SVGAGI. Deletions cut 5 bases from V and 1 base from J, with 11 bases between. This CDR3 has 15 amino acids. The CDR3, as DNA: TGTGCCAGCAGTCCCCTGGGTGGGAACACCGGGGAGCTGTTTTTT. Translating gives CASSPLGGNTGELFF.

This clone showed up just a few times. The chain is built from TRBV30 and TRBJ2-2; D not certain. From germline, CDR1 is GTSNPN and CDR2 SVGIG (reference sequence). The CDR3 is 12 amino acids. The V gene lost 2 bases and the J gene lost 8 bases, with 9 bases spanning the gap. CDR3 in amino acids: CAWSLTEGELFF. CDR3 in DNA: TGTGCCTGGAGTTTAACCGAGGGGGAGCTGTTTTTT. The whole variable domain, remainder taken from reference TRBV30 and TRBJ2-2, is SQTIHQWPATLVQPVGSPLSLECTVEGTSNPNLYWYRQAAGRGLQLLFYSVGIGQISSEVPQNLSASRPQDRQFILSSKKLLLSDSGFYLCAWSLTEGELFFGEGSRLTVL.